The 25 T cell receptor beta chains in this list originate from one sample, sequenced in a study of control samples from healthy donors and cancer patients. Generated by immunoSEQ multiplex PCR, the TCRdb table keeps only in-frame clones and is missing some. The sample contains 130,000 or so clones, over 80% of which appear only once. Sequencing was performed on blood. The receptors stem from a woman in her 50s in good health.

The chain uses TRBV10-2 and TRBJ2-1; 8 bases fit TRBD1. This CDR3 has 14 residues. Germline V CDR1 and CDR2: WSHSY, SAAADI. V shed 6 bases, J shed 6 bases, and the junction held 7 bases outside the gene matches. Written as DNA, the CDR3 is TGCGCCAGCAGGCTCCCGGGACAGGTCAATGAGCAGTTCTTC. Translated, it gives CASRLPGQVNEQFF.

V is TRBV6-4 and J is TRBJ1-2; 7 bases match TRBD1. V gave up 6 bases and J gave up 3 bases; unmatched junction bases: 10. Per germline, CDR1 MRHNA and CDR2 SNTAGT. This CDR3 has 15 amino acids. The CDR3: CASSPTGRFDYGYTF. In nucleotides, the CDR3 is TGTGCCAGCAGCCCGACAGGGCGGTTTGACTATGGCTACACCTTC.

In DNA form, the CDR3 reads TGCGCCAGCAGCTTGCCAGGGGGGGCCGGGGAGCTGTTTTTT. The encoded protein is CASSLPGGAGELFF. The genes are TRBV5-1 and TRBJ2-2; D may correspond to TRBD1 or TRBD2 (7 bases each). The V gene's germline CDR1 is SGHRS and CDR2 YFSETQ. The V gene lost 1 base and the J gene lost 6 bases, with 10 bases spanning the gap. The CDR3 is 14 amino acids.

The V gene is TRBV7-9, the J gene TRBJ2-3, with D maybe TRBD2 (6 bases). Germline CDR1 SEHNR, CDR2 FQNEAQ (reference sequence). Trimming removed 7 bases from V and 1 base from J, with 9 bases in between. The CDR3 covers 13 residues. The CDR3 region is CASMSGGTDTQYF. The CDR3 DNA sequence: TGTGCCAGCATGTCGGGGGGCACAGATACGCAGTATTTT.

The chain is built from TRBV6-5 and TRBJ1-2; the match to TRBD1 covers 10 bases. Germline-derived CDR1 and CDR2 are MNHEY and SVGAGI. The CDR3 spans 14 residues. The V and J ends lost 2 bases and 8 bases, in that order; junction bases with no gene match: 5. Here the CDR3 reads CASSYQTGGRGYTF. CDR3 sequence (DNA): TGTGCCAGCAGTTACCAGACAGGGGGCCGGGGCTACACCTTC.

The chain carries TRBV3-1 (or the pseudogene TRBV3-2) and TRBJ2-6; D is undetermined. Germline V gene sequence: CDR1 LGHDT, CDR2 YNNKEL (reference sequence). Trimming removed 0 bases from V and 1 base from J, with 16 bases in between. The CDR3 has 19 amino acids. CDR3 loop: CASSQEHSHSLSGANVLTF. The CDR3 nucleotides read TGTGCCAGCAGCCAAGAGCACAGCCACTCCCTTTCTGGGGCCAACGTCCTGACTTTC.

The chain links TRBV5-4 to TRBJ1-3; maybe TRBD1 (5 bases). CDR3 length: 14 amino acids. V lost 4 bases and J lost 1, with 9 bases in between. The germline V gene encodes CDR1 SGHNT and CDR2 YYREEE (reference sequence). The CDR3 DNA reads TGTGCCAGCAGCCTGGGACCATCTGGAAACACCATATATTTT. Protein: CASSLGPSGNTIYF.

This clone has just one count. This chain connects TRBV11-2 to TRBJ2-4, with D possibly TRBD1 on 6 matching bases. Germline CDR1 and CDR2: SGHAT and FQNNGV. There are 15 residues in the CDR3. The V and J ends lost 5 bases and 3 bases respectively, with 14 bases between them. As DNA, the CDR3 is TGTGCCAGCAGCCTCCCAGGGGACATCAAAAACATTCAGTACTTC. Translating it yields CASSLPGDIKNIQYF.

This sequence joins TRBV15 and TRBJ1-4; a weak D match, TRBD1 (6 bases). There are 15 residues in the CDR3. With 1 base removed from V and 8 bases from J, the gap between germline ends came to 14 bases. Germline V gene lookup returns CDR1 LNHNV and CDR2 YYDKDF (reference sequence). CDR3 sequence (DNA): TGTGCCACCAGCAGAGGGACAGCCTCTGGGGAAAAACTGTTTTTT. It codes for CATSRGTASGEKLFF.

This chain uses TRBV7-6 with TRBJ2-1; 11 bases are a match to TRBD2. Germline V CDR1 and CDR2: SGHVS, FNYEAQ. The CDR3 is 15 amino acids. The trim removed 5 bases at V and 8 bases at J, leaving 8 bases unmatched. For the CDR3, the DNA is TGTGCCAGCAGCCCGGCTAGCGGGGGGTCCTATGAGCAGTTCTTC. It is translated as CASSPASGGSYEQFF.

This clone is a singleton in its sample. The V call is TRBV5-4, the J call TRBJ2-1, with D possibly being TRBD1 (6 bases). Germline V gene sequence: CDR1 SGHNT, CDR2 YYREEE (reference sequence). The CDR3 runs to 14 residues. V gave up 4 bases and J gave up 5 bases, with 13 bases separating them. The CDR3 sequence: CASSMGQDHNEQFF. DNA of the CDR3: TGTGCCAGCAGCATGGGACAAGACCACAATGAGCAGTTCTTC.

V usage is TRBV7-9 and J usage is TRBJ2-5, with TRBD1 matching over 8 bases. This CDR3 has 15 residues. The germline CDR1 and CDR2 sequences are SEHNR and FQNEAQ (reference sequence). The J segment lost 5 bases and the V segment lost 4 bases, leaving 9 bases of the junction unmatched. The CDR3 sequence is CASSSGTGGGETQYF. The CDR3 nucleotides are TGTGCCAGCAGCTCCGGGACAGGAGGAGGGGAGACCCAGTACTTC.

V and J are TRBV2 and TRBJ2-3; TRBD2 is a possible D gene (6 bases). The CDR3 extends over 12 amino acids. Germline loops: CDR1 SNHLY, CDR2 FYNNEI. V was shortened by 7 bases and J by 1 base, with 6 bases between the two germline ends. CDR3 sequence: CASTGGTDTQYF. The CDR3 DNA reads as TGTGCCAGCACGGGGGGCACAGATACGCAGTATTTT.

The chain uses TRBV12-3 or TRBV12-4 and TRBJ1-2; TRBD1 matches at 9 bases. Unmatched junction bases numbered 2, after V lost 4 bases and J lost 5 bases. This CDR3 is built from 13 residues. The CDR3 sequence: CASSSGQGYGYTF. The CDR3 DNA reads TGTGCCAGCAGTTCAGGACAGGGGTATGGCTACACCTTC.

This clone came up a few times. The V gene is TRBV5-1, the J gene TRBJ2-2; D uncertain. Trimming shortened V by 0 bases and J by 5 bases, and 14 bases separated the two germline ends. The CDR3 consists of 16 residues. Germline V CDR1 and CDR2: SGHRS, YFSETQ. CDR3 loop: CASSLVGVEGTGELFF. The DNA of the CDR3 is TGCGCCAGCAGCTTGGTTGGGGTTGAAGGGACCGGGGAGCTGTTTTTT.

This rearrangement joins TRBV27 to TRBJ2-1; 8 nucleotides match TRBD2. Germline CDR1 MNHEY, CDR2 SMNVEV (reference sequence). With V trimmed by 8 bases and J by 0 bases, 9 bases remained unmatched. This CDR3 contains 16 residues. The CDR3 nucleotides read TGTGCCAGCTCACCGGGGGGGTCTCCCTCCTACAATGAGCAGTTCTTC. This translates into CASSPGGSPSYNEQFF.

The genes are TRBV6-1 and TRBJ2-5, with 7 bases that match TRBD2. CDR1 and CDR2 (germline): MNHNS, SASEGT. The CDR3 is 15 amino acids. J gave up 2 bases and V 0 bases, and 3 bases lay outside the gene matches. The CDR3, as DNA: TGTGCCAGCAGTGAAGCGGGGGGGGGTCAAGAGACCCAGTACTTC. Protein product: CASSEAGGGQETQYF.

J is TRBJ1-2 and V is TRBV30; weak D call: TRBD1 (6 bases). Germline V gene data show CDR1 as GTSNPN and CDR2 as SVGIG (reference sequence). V lost 5 bases and J lost 5, with 9 bases in between. This CDR3 contains 11 residues. DNA for the CDR3: TGTGCCTGGGACCAGGGGTATGGCTACACCTTC. Encoded protein: CAWDQGYGYTF.

CDR3 protein: CASSPLRAANEQYF. DNA of the CDR3: TGTGCCAGCAGCCCACTCAGGGCGGCCAACGAGCAGTACTTC. The rearrangement uses TRBV28 and TRBJ2-7; D is perhaps TRBD1 (5 bases). The CDR3 has 14 amino acids. Deletions cut 6 bases from V and 5 bases from J, with 17 bases between. The germline CDR1 and CDR2 sequences are MDHEN and SYDVKM.

The V call is TRBV3-1 (or the pseudogene TRBV3-2), the J call TRBJ1-2; 8 nucleotides match TRBD1. CDR1 is LGHDT, CDR2 YNNKEL, per germline (reference sequence). Trimming at V came to 4 bases and at J to 5 bases, leaving 6 bases not matched to a gene. The CDR3 extends over 14 amino acids. CDR3: CASSRDGQGYGYTF. The DNA of the CDR3 is TGTGCCAGCAGCCGAGACGGACAGGGATATGGCTACACCTTC.

V and J are TRBV5-4 and TRBJ2-1; weak D call: TRBD2 (6 bases). The CDR3 runs to 16 residues. V was pared by 0 bases and J by 5 bases, with 15 bases between. Germline-derived CDR1 and CDR2 are SGHNT and YYREEE (reference sequence). The CDR3 nucleotides read TGTGCCAGCAGCTTGGGGCCGCGGGACCGCCACAATGAGCAGTTCTTC. This sequence encodes CASSLGPRDRHNEQFF.

This chain links TRBV28 with TRBJ1-1, with TRBD1 matching over 7 bases. CDR3 length: 14 residues. Trimming removed 6 bases from V and 3 bases from J; junction bases left unmatched: 7. The germline gives CDR1 MDHEN, CDR2 SYDVKM. This chain's CDR3 is CASSLGGRDTEAFF. DNA for the CDR3: TGTGCCAGCAGCTTAGGGGGCCGGGACACTGAAGCTTTCTTT. The full variable domain, with the rest looked up from reference TRBV28 and TRBJ1-1, is DVKVTQSSRYLVKRTGEKVFLECVQDMDHENMFWYRQDPGLGLRLIYFSYDVKMKEKGDIPEGYSVSREKKERFSLILESASTNQTSMYLCASSLGGRDTEAFFGQGTRLTVV.

This clone came up once. V gene TRBV6-1 combines with J gene TRBJ1-5; no clear D gene. V lost 1 base and J lost 6, with 10 bases in between. The CDR3 sequence is 14 residues long. The germline V gene has CDR1 MNHNS and CDR2 SASEGT. This chain's CDR3 is CASSEDRGSQPQHF. For the CDR3, the DNA is TGTGCCAGCAGTGAAGACAGAGGCAGTCAGCCCCAGCATTTT.

CDR3 bases: TGTGCCAGCAGTATGGGGGACAGGGATGCCTACGAGCAGTACTTC. This sequence encodes CASSMGDRDAYEQYF. The chain recombines TRBV28 with TRBJ2-7; 9 bases are a match to TRBD1. The CDR3 totals 15 residues. J lost 2 bases, V lost 5 bases, and 7 bases had no gene match. Germline CDR1 MDHEN, CDR2 SYDVKM.

The rearrangement uses TRBV3-1 (or the pseudogene TRBV3-2) and TRBJ2-3; D call uncertain. The length of the CDR3 is 13 residues. The germline V gene has CDR1 LGHDT and CDR2 YNNKEL (reference sequence). The V end lost 2 bases, the J end lost 4 bases, and 7 bases lay between the germline ends. CDR3 sequence reads: CASSQRSADTQYF. In DNA, the CDR3 is TGTGCCAGCAGCCAACGGTCGGCAGATACGCAGTATTTT.